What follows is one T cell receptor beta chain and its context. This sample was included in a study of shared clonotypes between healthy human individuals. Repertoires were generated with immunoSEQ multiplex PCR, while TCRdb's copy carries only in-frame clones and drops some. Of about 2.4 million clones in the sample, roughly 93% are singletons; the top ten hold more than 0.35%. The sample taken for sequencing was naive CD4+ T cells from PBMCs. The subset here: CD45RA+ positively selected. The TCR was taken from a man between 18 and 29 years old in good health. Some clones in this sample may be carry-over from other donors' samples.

The CDR3 is CASSQLTGGVRSNVLTF. CDR3 nucleotide sequence: TGCGCCAGCAGCCAATTAACAGGGGGGGTACGGTCCAACGTCCTGACTTTC. J is TRBJ2-6 and V is TRBV4-3; D perhaps matches TRBD1 (8 bases). V dropped 2 bases and J dropped 8 bases, with 19 bases sitting between them. CDR3 length equals 17 residues. In germline, CDR1 is LGHNA, CDR2 YSLEER.